This T cell receptor beta chain was obtained from a study of CD8+CD57+ T cells in acquired aplastic anemia. Study information: When averaged, DNA from sorted CD4+ and CD8+ cells came to 3.2 ug. Study results and caveats: A significant difference in CD8+ Simpson's diversity between patients and controls was not found. There were roughly 28 CD8+ CDR3 sequences that occurred in both patients and controls.

For sequencing, patients were chosen who had shown expansion of CD8+CD57+ cells by flow cytometry. Patients, without exception, had severe acquired aplastic anemia. The CDR3 is 15 residues long. Per germline, CDR1 MDHEN and CDR2 SYDVKM. The germline V and J ends were trimmed by 1 base and 7 bases, with 11 bases remaining between them. The template for TCR beta VDJ and CDR3 sequence profiling was genomic DNA. TCRdb itself ran the reads through MiXCR, one entry per CDR3 protein. The repertoire holds 200,000 to 300,000 distinct CDR3 sequences, with approximately 45% as singletons. About this clonotype: Its antigen is unidentified. This could be a read error, since a much larger clone is one nucleotide away. Given the absence of the conserved phenylalanine or tryptophan at the CDR3 end, a read error is likely.

Sequenced input: sorted CD4+, CD8+, or CD8+CD57+ T cells (not recorded which) from PBMCs. V is TRBV28 and J is TRBJ1-6, with D unclear. The clonotype originates from a human donor with aplastic anemia. The CDR3 loop is CASSLLLQVNSPLHL. The DNA of the CDR3 is TGTGCCAGCAGTTTATTGTTGCAGGTGAATTCACCCCTCCACTTA.